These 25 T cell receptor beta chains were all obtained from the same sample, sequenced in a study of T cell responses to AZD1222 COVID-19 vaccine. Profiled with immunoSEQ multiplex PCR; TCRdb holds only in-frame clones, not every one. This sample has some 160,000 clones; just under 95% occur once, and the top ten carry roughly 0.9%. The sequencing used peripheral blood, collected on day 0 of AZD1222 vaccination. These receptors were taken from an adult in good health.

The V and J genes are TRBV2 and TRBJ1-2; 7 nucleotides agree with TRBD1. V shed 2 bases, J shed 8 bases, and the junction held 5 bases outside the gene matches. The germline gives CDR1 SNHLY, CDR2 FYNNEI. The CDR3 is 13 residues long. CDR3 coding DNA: TGTGCCAGCAGTGAACTCACAGGGGTAGGCTACACCTTC. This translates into CASSELTGVGYTF.

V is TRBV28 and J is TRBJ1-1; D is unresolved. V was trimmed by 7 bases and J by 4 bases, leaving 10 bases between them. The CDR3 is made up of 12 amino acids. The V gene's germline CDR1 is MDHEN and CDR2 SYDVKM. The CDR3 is CASKIVGTEAFF. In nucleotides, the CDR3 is TGTGCCAGCAAAATCGTGGGCACTGAAGCTTTCTTT. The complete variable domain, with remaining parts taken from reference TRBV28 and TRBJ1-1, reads DVKVTQSSRYLVKRTGEKVFLECVQDMDHENMFWYRQDPGLGLRLIYFSYDVKMKEKGDIPEGYSVSREKKERFSLILESASTNQTSMYLCASKIVGTEAFFGQGTRLTVV.

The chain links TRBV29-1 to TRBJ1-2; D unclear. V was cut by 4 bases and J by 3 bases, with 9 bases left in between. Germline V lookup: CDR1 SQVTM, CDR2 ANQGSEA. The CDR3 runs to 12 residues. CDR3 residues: CSVGGLDYGYTF. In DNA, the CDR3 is TGCAGCGTTGGAGGGCTGGACTATGGCTACACCTTC.

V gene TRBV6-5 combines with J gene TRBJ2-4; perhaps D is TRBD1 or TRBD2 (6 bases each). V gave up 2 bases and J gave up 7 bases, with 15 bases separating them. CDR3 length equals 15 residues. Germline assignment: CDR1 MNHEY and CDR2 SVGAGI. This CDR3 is CASSYEWGAGNIQYF. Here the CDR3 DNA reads TGTGCCAGCAGTTACGAGTGGGGGGCCGGGAACATTCAGTACTTC.

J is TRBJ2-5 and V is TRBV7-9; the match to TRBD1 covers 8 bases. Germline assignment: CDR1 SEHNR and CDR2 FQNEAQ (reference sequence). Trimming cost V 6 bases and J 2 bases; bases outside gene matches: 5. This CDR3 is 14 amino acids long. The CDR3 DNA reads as TGTGCCAGCAGTACCTGGGACAGGCAAGAGACCCAGTACTTC. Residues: CASSTWDRQETQYF.

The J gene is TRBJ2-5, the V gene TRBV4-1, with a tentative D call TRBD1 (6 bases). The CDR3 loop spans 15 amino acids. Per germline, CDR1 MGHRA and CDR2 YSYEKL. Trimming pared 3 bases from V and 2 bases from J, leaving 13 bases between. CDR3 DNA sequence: TGCGCCAGCAGCCACCAGGGACAAGGACAAGAGACCCAGTACTTC. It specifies CASSHQGQGQETQYF.

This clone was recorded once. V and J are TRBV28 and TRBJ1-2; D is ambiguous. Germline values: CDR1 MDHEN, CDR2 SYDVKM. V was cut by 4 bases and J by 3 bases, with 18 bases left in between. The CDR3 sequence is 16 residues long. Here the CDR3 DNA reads TGTGCCAGCAGTTCCGCCTGGAGGGTTTCTGACTATGGCTACACCTTC. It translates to CASSSAWRVSDYGYTF.

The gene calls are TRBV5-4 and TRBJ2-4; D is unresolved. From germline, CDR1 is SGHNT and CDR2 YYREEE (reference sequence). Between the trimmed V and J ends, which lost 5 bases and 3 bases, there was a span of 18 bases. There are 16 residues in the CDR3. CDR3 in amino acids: CASSLTSRSGKNIQYF. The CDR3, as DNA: TGTGCCAGCAGTCTGACGTCCCGGTCGGGCAAAAACATTCAGTACTTC.

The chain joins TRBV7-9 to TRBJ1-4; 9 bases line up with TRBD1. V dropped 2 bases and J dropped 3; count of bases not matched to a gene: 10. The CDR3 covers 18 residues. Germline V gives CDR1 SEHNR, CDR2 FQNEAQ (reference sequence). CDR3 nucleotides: TGTGCCAGCAGCTTAATGGGAACAGGGGGCGCGGCTAATGAAAAACTGTTTTTT. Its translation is CASSLMGTGGAANEKLFF.

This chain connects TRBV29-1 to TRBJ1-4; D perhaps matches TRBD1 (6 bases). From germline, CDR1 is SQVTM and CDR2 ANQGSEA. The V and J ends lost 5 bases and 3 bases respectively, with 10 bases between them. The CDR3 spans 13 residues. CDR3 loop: CSVKTGSNEKLFF. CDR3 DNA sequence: TGCAGCGTTAAGACAGGATCTAATGAAAAACTGTTTTTT.

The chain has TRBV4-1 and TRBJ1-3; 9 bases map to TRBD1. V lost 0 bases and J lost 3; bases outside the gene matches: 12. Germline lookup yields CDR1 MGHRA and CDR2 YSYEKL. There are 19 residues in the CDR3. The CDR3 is CASSQDLRVDRGYGNTIYF. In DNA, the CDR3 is TGCGCCAGCAGCCAAGATTTAAGAGTGGACAGGGGTTATGGAAACACCATATATTTT.

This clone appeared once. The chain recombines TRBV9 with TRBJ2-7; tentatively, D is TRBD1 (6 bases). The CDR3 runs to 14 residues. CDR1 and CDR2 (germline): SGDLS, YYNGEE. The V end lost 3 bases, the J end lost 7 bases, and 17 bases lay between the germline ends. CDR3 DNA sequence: TGTGCCAGCAGCGCCTACGGACAGACCACTGAGCAGTACTTC. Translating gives CASSAYGQTTEQYF.

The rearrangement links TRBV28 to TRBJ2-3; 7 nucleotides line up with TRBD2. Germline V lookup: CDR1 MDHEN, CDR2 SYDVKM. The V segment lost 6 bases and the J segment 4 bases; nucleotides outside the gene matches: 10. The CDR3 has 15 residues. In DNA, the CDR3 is TGTGCCAGCAGCGGCGTCTGGACTAGTCCAGATACGCAGTATTTT. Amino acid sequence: CASSGVWTSPDTQYF.

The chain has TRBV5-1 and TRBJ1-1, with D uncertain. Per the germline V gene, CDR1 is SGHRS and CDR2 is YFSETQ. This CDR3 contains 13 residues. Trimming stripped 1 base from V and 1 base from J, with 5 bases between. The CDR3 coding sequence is TGCGCCAGCAGCTTGAGCCAGAACACTGAAGCTTTCTTT. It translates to CASSLSQNTEAFF. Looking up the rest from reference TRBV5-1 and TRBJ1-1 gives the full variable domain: KAGVTQTPRYLIKTRGQQVTLSCSPISGHRSVSWYQQTPGQGLQFLFEYFSETQRNKGNFPGRFSGRQFSNSRSEMNVSTLELGDSALYLCASSLSQNTEAFFGQGTRLTVV.

The CDR3 nucleotides read TGCGCCAGCAGCCAAACCGGGACCAATTCACCCCTCCACTTT. Protein sequence: CASSQTGTNSPLHF. The rearrangement links TRBV4-1 to TRBJ1-6; maybe TRBD1 (5 bases). Germline CDR1 is MGHRA and CDR2 is YSYEKL. Trimming stripped 2 bases from V and 7 bases from J, with 9 bases between. This CDR3 region has 14 residues.

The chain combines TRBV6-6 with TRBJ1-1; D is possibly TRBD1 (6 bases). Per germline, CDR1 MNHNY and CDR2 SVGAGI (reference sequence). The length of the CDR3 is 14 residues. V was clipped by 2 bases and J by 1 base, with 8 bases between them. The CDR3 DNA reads TGTGCCAGCAGTTACGGGGGCCCGAACACTGAAGCTTTCTTT. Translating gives CASSYGGPNTEAFF.

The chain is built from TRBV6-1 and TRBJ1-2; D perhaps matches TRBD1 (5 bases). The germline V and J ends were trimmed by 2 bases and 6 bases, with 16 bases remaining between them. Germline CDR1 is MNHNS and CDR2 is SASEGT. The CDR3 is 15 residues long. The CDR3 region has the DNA TGTGCCAGCAGTGAAACGAGTTTGGCAGGGCATGGCTACACCTTC. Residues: CASSETSLAGHGYTF.

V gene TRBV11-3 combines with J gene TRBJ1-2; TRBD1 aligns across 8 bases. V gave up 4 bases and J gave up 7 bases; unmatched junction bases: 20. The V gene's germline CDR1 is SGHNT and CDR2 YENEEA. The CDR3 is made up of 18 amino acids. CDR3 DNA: TGTGCCAGCAGCTCCACTAGGGGGCAGGGGGCCAATTCGGGTGGCTACACCTTC. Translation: CASSSTRGQGANSGGYTF.

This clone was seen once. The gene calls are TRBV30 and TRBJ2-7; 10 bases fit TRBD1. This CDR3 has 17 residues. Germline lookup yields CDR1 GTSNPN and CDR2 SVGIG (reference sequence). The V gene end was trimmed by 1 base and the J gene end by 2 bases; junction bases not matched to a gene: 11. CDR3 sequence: CAWSGTSRTGGAYEQYF. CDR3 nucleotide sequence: TGTGCCTGGAGTGGGACCTCAAGGACAGGGGGTGCCTACGAGCAGTACTTC. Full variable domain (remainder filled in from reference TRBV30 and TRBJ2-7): SQTIHQWPATLVQPVGSPLSLECTVEGTSNPNLYWYRQAAGRGLQLLFYSVGIGQISSEVPQNLSASRPQDRQFILSSKKLLLSDSGFYLCAWSGTSRTGGAYEQYFGPGTRLTVT.

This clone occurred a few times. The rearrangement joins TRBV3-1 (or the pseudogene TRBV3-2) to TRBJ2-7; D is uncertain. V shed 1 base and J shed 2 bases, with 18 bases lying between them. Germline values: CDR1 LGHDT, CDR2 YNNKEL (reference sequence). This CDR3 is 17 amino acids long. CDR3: CASSQGLGTRRAYEQYF. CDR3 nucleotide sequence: TGTGCCAGCAGCCAAGGGTTAGGTACAAGACGGGCCTACGAGCAGTACTTC.

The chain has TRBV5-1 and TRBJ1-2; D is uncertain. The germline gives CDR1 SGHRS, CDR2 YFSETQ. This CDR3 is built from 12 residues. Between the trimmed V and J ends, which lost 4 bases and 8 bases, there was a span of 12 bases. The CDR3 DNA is TGCGCCAGCAGCCCCCGCGACCGAGGCTACACCTTC. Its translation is CASSPRDRGYTF. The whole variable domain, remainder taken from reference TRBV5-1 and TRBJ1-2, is KAGVTQTPRYLIKTRGQQVTLSCSPISGHRSVSWYQQTPGQGLQFLFEYFSETQRNKGNFPGRFSGRQFSNSRSEMNVSTLELGDSALYLCASSPRDRGYTFGSGTRLTVV.

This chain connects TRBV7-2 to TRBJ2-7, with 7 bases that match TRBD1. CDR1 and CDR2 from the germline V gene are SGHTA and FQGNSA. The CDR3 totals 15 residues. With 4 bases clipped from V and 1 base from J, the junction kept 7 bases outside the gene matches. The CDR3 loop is CASSSDREDSYEQYF. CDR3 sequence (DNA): TGTGCCAGCAGCTCCGACAGGGAAGATTCCTACGAGCAGTACTTC.

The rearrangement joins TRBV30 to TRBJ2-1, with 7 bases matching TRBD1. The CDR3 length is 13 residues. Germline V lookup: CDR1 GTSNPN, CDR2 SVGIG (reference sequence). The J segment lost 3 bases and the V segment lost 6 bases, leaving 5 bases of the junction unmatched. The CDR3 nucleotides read TGTGCCTGCCCGGGACAGCGCTACAATGAGCAGTTCTTC. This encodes CACPGQRYNEQFF.

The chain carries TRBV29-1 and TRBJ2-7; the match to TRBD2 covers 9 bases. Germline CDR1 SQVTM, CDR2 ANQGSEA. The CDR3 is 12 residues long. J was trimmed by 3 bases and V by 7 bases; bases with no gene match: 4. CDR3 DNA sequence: TGCAGCGGGGAGACTAGCGGCTACGAGCAGTACTTC. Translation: CSGETSGYEQYF.

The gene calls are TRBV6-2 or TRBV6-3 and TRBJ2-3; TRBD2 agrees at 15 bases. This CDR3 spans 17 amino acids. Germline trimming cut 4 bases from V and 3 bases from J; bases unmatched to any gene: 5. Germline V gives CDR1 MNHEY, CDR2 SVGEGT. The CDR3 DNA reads TGTGCCAGCAGTTCCCGCGGACTAGCGGGGGGGACAGATACGCAGTATTTT. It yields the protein CASSSRGLAGGTDTQYF.